This T cell receptor (beta chain) was observed in a study of cytotoxic CD8 clonotypes in ibrutinib-treated CLL. TCRdb keeps only in-frame clones here, not all; method: immunoSEQ multiplex PCR. The sample holds about 300,000 clones, around 77% seen once. This CDR3 spans 15 amino acids. The germline gives CDR1 SGHTA, CDR2 FQGNSA. V shed 2 bases and J shed 2 bases, with 7 bases lying between them. The origin of this receptor is a human donor with chronic lymphocytic leukemia. The sequenced sample was PBMCs, obtained at disease progression, from a patient treated with ibrutinib. The V and J genes are TRBV7-2 and TRBJ2-6; D is undetermined. The CDR3 DNA sequence: TGTGCCAGCAGCTTAATCAGAACTGGGGCCAACGTCCTGACTTTC. It yields the protein CASSLIRTGANVLTF.